This paragraph covers one TCR beta chain sequence. Its cognate antigen is unknown. The data were obtained in a study of post-analysis software for immune sequencing data. TCR beta libraries were prepared from cDNA with unique molecular identifiers. Yield was approximately 500,000 cDNA molecules from about 0.94 to 9.7 million T cells. Using its own MiXCR run on the PCR reads, TCRdb lists one record per CDR3 protein. The repertoire holds almost 700,000 distinct CDR3 sequences, with about 60% as singletons. Regarding the study as a whole: Patients carried roughly 5 TRBV segments more frequently than controls did, and TRBV5-6, TRBV5-1 and TRBV20-1 were among them.

Trimming took 3 bases from V and 3 from J, leaving 12 bases between them. Germline-derived CDR1 and CDR2 are SGHKS and YYEKEE (reference sequence). This CDR3 has 14 residues. This rearrangement joins TRBV5-5 to TRBJ1-2; TRBD1 is a possible D gene (5 bases). The sequence came from a girl aged 2-10 years with multiple sclerosis. The material sequenced was blood. This CDR3 reads CASSSGVGHYGYTF. CDR3 sequence (DNA): TGTGCCAGCAGCTCGGGGGTCGGACACTATGGCTACACCTTC.